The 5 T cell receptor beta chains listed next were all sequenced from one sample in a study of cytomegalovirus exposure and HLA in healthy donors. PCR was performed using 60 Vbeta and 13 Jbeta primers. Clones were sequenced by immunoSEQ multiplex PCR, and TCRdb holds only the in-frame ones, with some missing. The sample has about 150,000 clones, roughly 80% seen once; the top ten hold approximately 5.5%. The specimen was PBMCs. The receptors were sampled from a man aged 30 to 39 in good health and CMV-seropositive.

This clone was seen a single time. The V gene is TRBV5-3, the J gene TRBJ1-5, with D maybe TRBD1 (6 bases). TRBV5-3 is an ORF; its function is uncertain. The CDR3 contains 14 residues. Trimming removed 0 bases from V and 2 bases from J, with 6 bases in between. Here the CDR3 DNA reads TGTGCCAGAAGCTTGGAGGGGGGCAATCAGCCCCAGCATTTT. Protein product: CARSLEGGNQPQHF.

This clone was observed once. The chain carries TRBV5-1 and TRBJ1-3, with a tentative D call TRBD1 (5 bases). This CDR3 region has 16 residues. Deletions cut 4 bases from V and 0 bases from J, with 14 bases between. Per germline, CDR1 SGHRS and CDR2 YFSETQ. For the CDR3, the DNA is TGCGCCAGCAGCCCTTCGACAGTGCACTCTGGAAACACCATATATTTT. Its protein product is CASSPSTVHSGNTIYF.

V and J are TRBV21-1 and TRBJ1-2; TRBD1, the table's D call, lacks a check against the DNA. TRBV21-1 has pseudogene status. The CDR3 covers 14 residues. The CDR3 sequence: CASIRQTPDYGYTF. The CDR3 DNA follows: TGTGCCAGCATCAGACAGACACCCGACTATGGCTACACCTTC.

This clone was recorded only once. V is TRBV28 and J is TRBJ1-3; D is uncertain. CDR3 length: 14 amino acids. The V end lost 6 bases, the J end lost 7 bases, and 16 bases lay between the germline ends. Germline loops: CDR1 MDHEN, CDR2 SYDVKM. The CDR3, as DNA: TGTGCCAGCAGAGCAGACATTTTTCGGAACACCATATATTTT. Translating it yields CASRADIFRNTIYF.

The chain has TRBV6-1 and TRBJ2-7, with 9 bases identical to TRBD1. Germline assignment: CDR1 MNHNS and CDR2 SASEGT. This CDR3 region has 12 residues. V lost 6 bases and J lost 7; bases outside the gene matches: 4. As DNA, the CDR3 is TGTGCCAGCAGAAAGACAGGGGGAGAGCAGTACTTC. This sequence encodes CASRKTGGEQYF.